Here is one T cell receptor (beta chain) with its context. Its antigen remains unknown. One end of the junction fails to match germline, which may point to a read error. Data came from immunoSEQ multiplex PCR; TCRdb stores just in-frame clones and leaves some out. The table has 120,000 or so clones, about 92% seen once; the top ten hold 4% to 5.5%. The entry originates in a study of T cell responses to AZD1222 COVID-19 vaccine. This CDR3 is 12 amino acids long. Germline lookup yields CDR1 MGHDK and CDR2 SYGVNS. Study-wide results and limits: Females made up more of the donors, who were largely white British, and clonal diversity may have come out too low. Only a handful of AZD1222 recipients, more than five in all, had baseline seropositivity. Repertoires were obtained only post-peak T cell response.

The source is an adult in good health. The chain couples TRBV25-1 to TRBJ1-4; D might be TRBD1 (6 bases). The starting material was peripheral blood, obtained on day 0 of MenACWY control vaccination. The DNA for the CDR3 is TGTGCCAGCAGTGATGTTTGGGGGGACACGCTTTTT. Residues: CASSDVWGDTLF.